A single sample is the source of the 21 T cell receptor beta chains below, sequenced in a study of regulatory T cells in long-lasting Graves disease. TCR beta libraries were built with iRepertoire HTBI primers and Arm-PCR of CDR3 regions. TCRdb re-called the multiplex PCR reads through MiXCR, storing one row per CDR3 protein. The sample contains just over 600,000 distinct CDR3 sequences, approximately 15% of which appear only once. This sample's time point: newly diagnosed GD, antithyroid drugs for less than 3 months. Scientists built the TCR library using RNA that was extracted from PBMCs. These data also formed part of another study, on T cells in Graves' hyperthyroidism and ophthalmopathy.

Material: peripheral blood mononuclear cells (PBMCs), obtained at new diagnosis, from a patient treated with antithyroid drugs. The source is a woman aged 25 to 39 with Graves disease.

The chain recombines TRBV20-1 with TRBJ2-5, with 9 bases lining up with TRBD1. J lost 0 bases, V lost 1 base, and 3 bases had no gene match. The CDR3 consists of 15 residues. The germline V gene has CDR1 DFQATT and CDR2 SNEGSKA (reference sequence). Written as DNA, the CDR3 is TGCAGTGCTAGAGGGGACAGGGTTTACCAAGAGACCCAGTACTTC. Translating it yields CSARGDRVYQETQYF.

In its sample, this clonotype was seen many times. The CDR3 coding sequence is TGTGCCAGTAGTACCGGACAGGCGTTGAACACTGAAGCTTTCTTT. Translation gives CASSTGQALNTEAFF. The chain is built from TRBV19 and TRBJ1-1, with 7 bases aligning to TRBD1. CDR1 and CDR2 from the germline V gene are LNHDA and SQIVND (reference sequence). There are 15 residues in the CDR3. The J segment lost 0 bases and the V segment lost 4 bases, leaving 5 bases of the junction unmatched.

This clonotype occurred many times. The chain uses TRBV20-1 and TRBJ1-5, with D maybe TRBD1 (5 bases). CDR1 is DFQATT, CDR2 SNEGSKA, per germline (reference sequence). Trimming pared 1 base from V and 7 bases from J, leaving 14 bases between. The CDR3 runs to 14 residues. In DNA form, the CDR3 reads TGCAGTGCTAGAGCTGGGCAGGGATTGCAGCCCCAGCATTTT. It is translated as CSARAGQGLQPQHF.

Concerning this clonotype: A far larger clone is only one base removed, so a read error is likely. This rearrangement joins TRBV7-2 to TRBJ2-2; D may be TRBD2 (6 bases). CDR3 length: 15 residues. Germline V gene lookup returns CDR1 SGHTA and CDR2 FQGNSA. This chain's CDR3 is CASSRRGTNTGKLFF. CDR3 nucleotides: TGTGCCAGCAGCCGGCGGGGAACGAACACCGGGAAGCTGTTTTTT.

V is TRBV18 and J is TRBJ2-1, with D uncertain. Germline CDR1 reads KGHSH; CDR2 reads LQKENI. V lost 0 bases to trimming and J lost 5 bases, with 8 bases between them. The CDR3 has 14 residues. The CDR3 loop is CASSPPAPNNEQFF. DNA of the CDR3: TGTGCCAGCTCACCACCGGCACCGAACAATGAGCAGTTCTTC. The whole variable domain, filled in from reference TRBV18 and TRBJ2-1, reads NAGVMQNPRHLVRRRGQEARLRCSPMKGHSHVYWYRQLPEEGLKFMVYLQKENIIDESGMPKERFSAEFPKEGPSILRIQQVVRGDSAAYFCASSPPAPNNEQFFGPGTRLTVL.

For this clonotype: Compared with germline, one end of the junction differs, possibly owing to a read error. V usage is TRBV3-1 and J usage is TRBJ1-2; maybe TRBD1 (5 bases). The germline gives CDR1 LGHDT, CDR2 YNNKEL (reference sequence). The CDR3 runs to 14 residues. Written as DNA, the CDR3 is TGTGCCAGCAGCCGGGACCAGGTGGACTATGGCCACACCTTC. Translated: CASSRDQVDYGHTF. Full variable domain (missing parts from reference TRBV3-1 and TRBJ1-2): DTAVSQTPKYLVTQMGNDKSIKCEQNLGHDTMYWYKQDSKKFLKIMFSYNNKELIINETVPNRFSPKSPDKAHLNLHINSLELGDSAVYFCASSRDQVDYGHTFGSGTRLTVV.

This clonotype has ten or more counts. The genes are TRBV28 and TRBJ2-5; D possibly corresponds to TRBD2 (6 bases). V dropped 3 bases and J dropped 3 bases, with 20 bases sitting between them. The CDR3 runs 17 residues. Germline V gene data show CDR1 as MDHEN and CDR2 as SYDVKM. The CDR3 DNA follows: TGTGCCAGCAGTTTGAAGTGGAGGGGCGCATCTAAAGAGACCCAGTACTTC. Residues: CASSLKWRGASKETQYF. Full variable domain (missing parts from reference TRBV28 and TRBJ2-5): DVKVTQSSRYLVKRTGEKVFLECVQDMDHENMFWYRQDPGLGLRLIYFSYDVKMKEKGDIPEGYSVSREKKERFSLILESASTNQTSMYLCASSLKWRGASKETQYFGPGTRLLVL.

The J gene is TRBJ2-7, the V gene TRBV2; TRBD1 agrees at 8 bases. The germline CDR1 and CDR2 sequences are SNHLY and FYNNEI. V was pared by 6 bases and J by 5 bases, with 6 bases of the junction left unmatched. The CDR3 covers 13 residues. The CDR3 region has the DNA TGTGCCAGCAGAACGACAGGGGCCCACGAGCAGTACTTC. The encoded protein is CASRTTGAHEQYF.

CDR3 region: CSVTQLAGAGELFF. In DNA, the CDR3 is TGCAGCGTTACTCAACTAGCGGGAGCCGGGGAGCTGTTTTTT. This chain connects TRBV29-1 to TRBJ2-2; 11 bases are a match to TRBD2. The CDR3 spans 14 residues. CDR1 and CDR2 (germline): SQVTM, ANQGSEA. The V and J ends lost 5 bases and 6 bases, in that order; junction bases with no gene match: 5.

In DNA, the CDR3 is TGTGCCTGGAGTGTATCGGAGGGTCAGACCCAGTACTTC. It yields the protein CAWSVSEGQTQYF. This chain connects TRBV30 to TRBJ2-5; D may be TRBD2 (6 bases). In germline, CDR1 is GTSNPN, CDR2 SVGIG (reference sequence). The CDR3 consists of 13 residues. V lost 0 bases, J lost 6 bases, and 11 bases lay in between.

This clonotype came up a few times. The chain has TRBV7-9 and TRBJ1-5, with unresolved D. V was shortened by 1 base and J by 3 bases, with 13 bases between the two germline ends. The V gene's germline CDR1 is SEHNR and CDR2 FQNEAQ (reference sequence). The CDR3 sequence is 16 residues long. The CDR3 loop is CASSLEGGQPNQPQHF. The DNA for the CDR3 is TGTGCCAGCAGCTTAGAGGGCGGGCAGCCCAATCAGCCCCAGCATTTT.

The CDR3 here is CASSWGPDRVEKLFF. The DNA for the CDR3 is TGTGCCAGCAGCTGGGGGCCCGACAGGGTCGAAAAACTGTTTTTT. The chain is built from TRBV6-7 and TRBJ1-4, with TRBD1 matching over 7 bases. TRBV6-7 is reported as an ORF; its role is uncertain. The CDR3 covers 15 residues. The V segment lost 6 bases and the J segment 8 bases; nucleotides outside the gene matches: 12.

This clonotype was seen more than once but under ten times. Mismatch with germline at one junction end may stem from a read error. The gene calls are TRBV2 and TRBJ1-6; weak D call: TRBD1 (5 bases). Germline lookup yields CDR1 SNHLY and CDR2 FYNNEI. CDR3 size: 13 residues. CDR3 region: CANSGQANSPLHF. The DNA for the CDR3 is TGTGCCAACAGTGGACAAGCTAATTCACCCCTCCACTTT.

V is TRBV14 and J is TRBJ2-2, with 9 positions matching TRBD2. This CDR3 is built from 15 residues. From germline, CDR1 is SGHDN and CDR2 FVKESK. Trimming took 1 base from V and 7 from J; bases not matched to a gene: 4. This chain's CDR3 is CASSQGLAGIGELFF. CDR3 DNA: TGTGCCAGCAGCCAAGGGCTAGCGGGAATCGGGGAGCTGTTTTTT.

This clonotype was recorded many times. The chain is built from TRBV18 and TRBJ1-5, with 9 nucleotides matching TRBD1. CDR3 length: 15 residues. The V and J ends lost 1 base and 4 bases, in that order; junction bases with no gene match: 2. The germline gives CDR1 KGHSH, CDR2 LQKENI. CDR3 DNA sequence: TGTGCCAGCTCACCACTCGGACAGGGGAATCAGCCCCAGCATTTT. Protein sequence: CASSPLGQGNQPQHF.

This clonotype was seen ten or more times. CDR3 nucleotide sequence: TGTGCCAGCAGTCCCCGGTTTCGGGACAACTACGAGCAGTACTTC. This translates into CASSPRFRDNYEQYF. The gene calls are TRBV28 and TRBJ2-7, with D maybe TRBD1 (6 bases). The V end lost 5 bases, the J end lost 3 bases, and 17 bases lay between the germline ends. Per the germline V gene, CDR1 is MDHEN and CDR2 is SYDVKM. This CDR3 comprises 15 residues.

This clonotype has at least ten counts. This chain links TRBV6-1 with TRBJ2-5; D may correspond to TRBD1 or TRBD2 (5 bases each). V was clipped by 6 bases and J by 3 bases, with 14 bases between them. The CDR3 runs to 14 residues. From germline, CDR1 is MNHNS and CDR2 SASEGT. For the CDR3, the DNA is TGTGCCAGCAGAGCCGGGACGGAGAAAGAGACCCAGTACTTC. Amino acid sequence: CASRAGTEKETQYF.

This clonotype was detected ten times or more. The rearrangement joins TRBV7-3 to TRBJ1-5; 9 bases align to TRBD1. With V trimmed by 4 bases and J by 5 bases, 9 bases remained unmatched. Germline loops: CDR1 SGHTA, CDR2 FQGTGA. The CDR3 totals 16 residues. The CDR3 is CASSSPDRGWDQPQHF. Here the CDR3 DNA reads TGTGCCAGCAGCTCTCCGGACAGGGGCTGGGATCAGCCCCAGCATTTT.

A word on this clonotype: A read error likely explains this, since a far larger clone differs by one base. The V call is TRBV2, the J call TRBJ2-3; 9 nucleotides match TRBD2. TRBJ2-7 matches the DNA end more closely, so the J call is doubtful. The germline gives CDR1 SNHLY, CDR2 FYNNEI. The CDR3 is 12 amino acids. This CDR3 is CASSGTSEKQYF. The CDR3 DNA sequence: TGTGCCAGCAGTGGGACTAGCGAGAAGCAGTACTTC.

This clonotype was detected a few times. At one end, the junction sequence differs from germline, possibly due to a read error. The chain recombines TRBV20-1 with TRBJ2-5, with TRBD2 as a possible D gene (5 bases). The CDR3 totals 11 residues. Looked up from germline, CDR1 is DFQATT and CDR2 is SNEGSKA (reference sequence). The CDR3 DNA sequence: TGCAGCGCTAAGGAGGACCTGACCCAGTACTTC. Encoded protein: CSAKEDLTQYF.

This chain links TRBV9 with TRBJ2-3, with D perhaps assigned TRBD1 or TRBD2 (5 bases each). From germline, CDR1 is SGDLS and CDR2 YYNGEE. This CDR3 has 16 residues. V lost 0 bases, J lost 6 bases, and 17 bases lay in between. Here the CDR3 reads CASSVVGANSADTQYF. The CDR3, as DNA: TGTGCCAGCAGCGTAGTCGGGGCCAATAGTGCGGATACGCAGTATTTT.